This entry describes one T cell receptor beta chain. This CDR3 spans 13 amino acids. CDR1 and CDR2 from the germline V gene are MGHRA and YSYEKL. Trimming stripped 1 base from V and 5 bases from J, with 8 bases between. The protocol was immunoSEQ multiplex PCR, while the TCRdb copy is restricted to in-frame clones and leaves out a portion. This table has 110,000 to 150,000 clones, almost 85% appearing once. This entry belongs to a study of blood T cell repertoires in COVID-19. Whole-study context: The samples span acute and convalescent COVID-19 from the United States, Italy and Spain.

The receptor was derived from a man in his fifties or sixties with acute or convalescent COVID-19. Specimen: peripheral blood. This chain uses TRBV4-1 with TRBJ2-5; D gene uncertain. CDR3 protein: CASSQGERETQYF. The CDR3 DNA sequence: TGCGCCAGCAGCCAAGGAGAGAGGGAGACCCAGTACTTC.